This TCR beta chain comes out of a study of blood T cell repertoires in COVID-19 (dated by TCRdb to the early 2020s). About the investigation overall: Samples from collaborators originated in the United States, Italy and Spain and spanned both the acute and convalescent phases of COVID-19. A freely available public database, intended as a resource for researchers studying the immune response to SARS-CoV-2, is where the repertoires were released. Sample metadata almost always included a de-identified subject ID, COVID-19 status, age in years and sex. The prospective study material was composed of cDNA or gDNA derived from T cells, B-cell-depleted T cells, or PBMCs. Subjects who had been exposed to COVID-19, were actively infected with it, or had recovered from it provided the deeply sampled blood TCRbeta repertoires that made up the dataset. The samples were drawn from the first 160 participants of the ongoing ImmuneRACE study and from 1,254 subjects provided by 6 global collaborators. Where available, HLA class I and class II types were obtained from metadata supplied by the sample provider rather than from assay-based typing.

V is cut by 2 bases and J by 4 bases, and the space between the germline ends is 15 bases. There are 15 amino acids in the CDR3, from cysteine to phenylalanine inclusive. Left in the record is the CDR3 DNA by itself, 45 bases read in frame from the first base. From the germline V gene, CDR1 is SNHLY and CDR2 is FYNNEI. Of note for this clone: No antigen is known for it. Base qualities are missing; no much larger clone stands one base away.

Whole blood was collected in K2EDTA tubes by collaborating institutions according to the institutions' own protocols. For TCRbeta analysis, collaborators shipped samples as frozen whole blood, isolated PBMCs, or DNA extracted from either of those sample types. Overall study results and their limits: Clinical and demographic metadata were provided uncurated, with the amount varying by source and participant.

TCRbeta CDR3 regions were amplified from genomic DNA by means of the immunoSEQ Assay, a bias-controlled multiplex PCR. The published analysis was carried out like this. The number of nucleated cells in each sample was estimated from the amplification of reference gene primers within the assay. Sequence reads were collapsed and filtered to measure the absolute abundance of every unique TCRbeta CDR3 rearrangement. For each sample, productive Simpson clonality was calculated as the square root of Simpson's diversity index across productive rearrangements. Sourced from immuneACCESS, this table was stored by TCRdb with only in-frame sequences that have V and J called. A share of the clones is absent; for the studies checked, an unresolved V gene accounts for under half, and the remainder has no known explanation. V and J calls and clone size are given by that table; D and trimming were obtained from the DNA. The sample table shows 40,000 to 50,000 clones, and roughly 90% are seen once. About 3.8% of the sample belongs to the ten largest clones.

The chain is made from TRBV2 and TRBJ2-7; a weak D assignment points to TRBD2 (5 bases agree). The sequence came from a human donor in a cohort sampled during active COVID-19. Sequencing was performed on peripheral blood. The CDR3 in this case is CASSERRTVEYEQYF. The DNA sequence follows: TGTGCCAGCAGTGAACGACGGACTGTGGAGTACGAGCAGTACTTC.